This T cell receptor beta chain was sequenced in a study of chronic HIV infection and antiretroviral therapy. TCRdb reprocessed the 5' RACE reads with MiXCR, giving one entry per CDR3 protein. The sample has about 38,000 distinct CDR3 sequences, around 8.7% seen once. Sequencing was done on a sample of peripheral blood. The sequence came from an adult who had HIV and had not received antiretroviral therapy, or was an uninfected healthy control (not recorded which).

The CDR3 here is CASSQGRISGNTIYF. The CDR3 region has the DNA TGCGCCAGCAGCCAAGGTCGGATCTCTGGAAACACCATATATTTT. The chain has TRBV4-3 and TRBJ1-3; no clear D gene. Trimming pared 1 base from V and 0 bases from J, leaving 7 bases between. The length of the CDR3 is 15 residues. The V gene's germline CDR1 is LGHNA and CDR2 YSLEER.